One TCR beta chain is described in this entry. This sample was included in a study of blood T cell repertoires in COVID-19. About the study: Whether acute or convalescent, the COVID-19 samples came from the United States, Italy and Spain. PBMCs, B-cell-depleted T cells, or T cells provided the cDNA or gDNA that made up the material.

Original data processing: The authors estimated nucleated cell counts from reference gene primer amplification. TCRdb's copy holds only in-frame clones and misses some; the assay was immunoSEQ multiplex PCR. V, J and clone size reflect that table, while D and trimming were determined from the DNA. The sample comprises roughly 230,000 clones, around 88% of which are singletons, and around 8.9% rests with the top ten. There are 15 residues in the CDR3. The junction had 10 bases not matched to a gene; V was cut back by 2 bases and J by 8 bases. Germline-derived CDR1 and CDR2 are MNHEY and SVGEGT. The chain employs TRBV6-2 or TRBV6-3 and TRBJ1-2, with TRBD1 matching over 8 bases. Sequenced: peripheral blood. This TCR was recovered from a man aged 35 to 55 with active or convalescent COVID-19. CDR3: CASSYRPGGLWGYTF. The CDR3 bases are TGTGCCAGCAGTTACCGGCCAGGGGGCCTTTGGGGCTACACCTTC.